The 13 T cell receptor beta chains below were found in one sample sequenced in a study of radiotherapy plus CTLA-4 blockade in lung cancer. Sequenced by immunoSEQ multiplex PCR; TCRdb stores in-frame clones only, minus some. The sample lists roughly 80,000 clones, around 78% occurring once. The specimen comprised peripheral blood, sampled from a patient treated with radiotherapy plus ipilimumab. These receptor sequences come from a human donor with non-small cell lung cancer who had a partial response to radiotherapy plus ipilimumab. Some clones in this sample may be carry-over from other donors' samples.

V and J are TRBV28 and TRBJ2-2; 9 bases align to TRBD2. V shed 7 bases, J shed 4 bases, and the junction held 4 bases outside the gene matches. The germline CDR1 and CDR2 sequences are MDHEN and SYDVKM. This CDR3 is 14 amino acids long. The CDR3 bases are TGTGCCAGCACGCTAGCGGGACTCACCGGGGAGCTGTTTTTT. As protein: CASTLAGLTGELFF.

V is TRBV19 and J is TRBJ2-2; a possible D gene is TRBD1 (7 bases). This CDR3 contains 17 residues. The germline V gene has CDR1 LNHDA and CDR2 SQIVND (reference sequence). The V gene lost 4 bases and the J gene lost 1 base, with 16 bases spanning the gap. The CDR3 reads CASSTPQGGGNTGELFF. The CDR3 nucleotides are TGTGCCAGTAGTACCCCCCAGGGGGGAGGGAACACCGGGGAGCTGTTTTTT.

This CDR3 reads CASSLHPRGMNTEAFF. The CDR3 nucleotides read TGTGCCAGCAGCTTGCACCCCAGGGGAATGAACACTGAAGCTTTCTTT. The chain employs TRBV7-3 and TRBJ1-1; a possible D gene is TRBD1 (6 bases). V shed 3 bases and J shed 0 bases, with 14 bases lying between them. The CDR3 sequence is 16 residues long. CDR1 is SGHTA and CDR2 is FQGTGA in the germline V gene.

V gene TRBV2 combines with J gene TRBJ2-7; the match to TRBD2 covers 8 bases. The CDR3 covers 14 residues. The J segment lost 7 bases and the V segment lost 6 bases, leaving 11 bases of the junction unmatched. Germline values: CDR1 SNHLY, CDR2 FYNNEI. This CDR3 is CASRRVLAGPEQYF. The CDR3 coding sequence is TGTGCCAGCAGGAGGGTATTAGCGGGACCGGAGCAGTACTTC.

This chain joins TRBV4-3 and TRBJ2-3; 9 positions match TRBD2. CDR3 length: 16 residues. V lost 4 bases to trimming and J lost 2 bases; unmatched junction nucleotides: 7. Germline CDR1 LGHNA, CDR2 YSLEER. The CDR3 loop reads CASSRGGGGHTDTQYF. The CDR3 bases are TGCGCCAGCAGCCGGGGCGGGGGGGGTCACACAGATACGCAGTATTTT.

This clone was counted between two and nine times. The CDR3 spells CAIYRESGNTIYF. The DNA of the CDR3 is TGTGCCATCTACAGGGAGTCGGGAAACACCATATATTTT. The chain uses TRBV10-3 and TRBJ1-3; possibly TRBD1 for D (6 bases). V gave up 8 bases and J gave up 4 bases, with 12 bases separating them. The germline CDR1 and CDR2 sequences are ENHRY and SYGVKD. This CDR3 comprises 13 residues.

The chain uses TRBV10-3 and TRBJ2-5; 7 bases align to TRBD1. V was pared by 4 bases and J by 2 bases, with 1 base of the junction left unmatched. Germline V gives CDR1 ENHRY, CDR2 SYGVKD. The CDR3 has 13 amino acids. As DNA, the CDR3 is TGTGCCATCAGTGGGACAGGACAAGAGACCCAGTACTTC. Translating it yields CAISGTGQETQYF.

The chain joins TRBV6-6 to TRBJ1-5; D not resolved. This CDR3 contains 13 residues. V lost 8 bases and J 2 bases, leaving 10 bases between the germline ends. Germline CDR1 and CDR2: MNHNY and SVGAGI (reference sequence). CDR3 sequence reads: CASGRDGNQPQHF. Written as DNA, the CDR3 is TGTGCCAGCGGCCGGGATGGCAATCAGCCCCAGCATTTT.

The chain employs TRBV4-3 and TRBJ2-7; unclear D gene. The CDR3 is made up of 14 amino acids. V lost 2 bases and J lost 2, with 10 bases in between. Germline assignment: CDR1 LGHNA and CDR2 YSLEER. CDR3 DNA: TGCGCCAGCAGCCAAACACAATTCCCCTACGAGCAGTACTTC. Its translation: CASSQTQFPYEQYF.

This clone was observed once. This chain joins TRBV30 and TRBJ2-4; 8 bases line up with TRBD1. This CDR3 contains 17 residues. Germline V gene data show CDR1 as GTSNPN and CDR2 as SVGIG (reference sequence). V was pared by 0 bases and J by 8 bases, with 15 bases of the junction left unmatched. This chain's CDR3 is CAWSVQGVGFGQDIQYF. As DNA, the CDR3 is TGTGCCTGGAGTGTACAGGGGGTAGGTTTCGGGCAAGACATTCAGTACTTC.

The chain links TRBV29-1 to TRBJ2-1, with 13 positions matching TRBD2. CDR1 and CDR2 (germline): SQVTM, ANQGSEA. V lost 5 bases, J lost 4 bases, and 11 bases stayed unmatched. The CDR3 runs to 17 residues. The CDR3 is CSVIGTSGVGFYNEQFF. The CDR3 DNA reads TGCAGCGTTATCGGGACTAGCGGGGTCGGATTTTACAATGAGCAGTTCTTC.

The chain joins TRBV5-1 to TRBJ1-6; tentatively, D is TRBD1 (5 bases). The CDR3 runs 15 residues. V lost 0 bases and J lost 9, with 13 bases in between. From germline, CDR1 is SGHRS and CDR2 YFSETQ. The CDR3 bases are TGCGCCAGCAGCTTGGCGGGGGATCGGCGTTCACCCCTCCACTTT. Amino acid sequence: CASSLAGDRRSPLHF.

This chain links TRBV28 with TRBJ1-4; tentative D call: TRBD1 (6 bases). The CDR3 runs 13 residues. V lost 7 bases and J 7 bases, leaving 13 bases between the germline ends. Germline lookup yields CDR1 MDHEN and CDR2 SYDVKM. The CDR3 spells CASKGVWAEKLFF. The CDR3 bases are TGTGCCAGCAAGGGGGTGTGGGCTGAAAAACTGTTTTTT.